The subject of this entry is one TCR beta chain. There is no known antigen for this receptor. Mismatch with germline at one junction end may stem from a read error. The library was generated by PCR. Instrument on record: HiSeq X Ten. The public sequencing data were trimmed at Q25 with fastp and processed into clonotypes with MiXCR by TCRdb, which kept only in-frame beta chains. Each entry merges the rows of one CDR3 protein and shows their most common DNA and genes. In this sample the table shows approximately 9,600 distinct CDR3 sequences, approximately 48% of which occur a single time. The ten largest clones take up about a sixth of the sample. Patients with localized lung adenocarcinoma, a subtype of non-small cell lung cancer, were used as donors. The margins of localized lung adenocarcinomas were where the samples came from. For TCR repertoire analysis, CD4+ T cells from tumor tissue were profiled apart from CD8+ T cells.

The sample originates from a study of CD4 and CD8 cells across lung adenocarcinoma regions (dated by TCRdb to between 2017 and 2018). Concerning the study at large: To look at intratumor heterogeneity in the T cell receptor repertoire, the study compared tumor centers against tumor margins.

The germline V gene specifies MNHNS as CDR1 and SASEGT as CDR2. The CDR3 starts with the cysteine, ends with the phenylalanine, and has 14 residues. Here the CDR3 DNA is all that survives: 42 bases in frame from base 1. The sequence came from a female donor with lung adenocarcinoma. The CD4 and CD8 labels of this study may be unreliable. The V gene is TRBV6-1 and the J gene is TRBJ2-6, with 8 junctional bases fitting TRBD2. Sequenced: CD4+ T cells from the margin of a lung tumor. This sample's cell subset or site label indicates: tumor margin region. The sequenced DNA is TGTGCCAGCAGTGAGAGCGGGGGCCGAAATATTCAGTACTTT. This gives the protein CASSESGGRNIQYF.